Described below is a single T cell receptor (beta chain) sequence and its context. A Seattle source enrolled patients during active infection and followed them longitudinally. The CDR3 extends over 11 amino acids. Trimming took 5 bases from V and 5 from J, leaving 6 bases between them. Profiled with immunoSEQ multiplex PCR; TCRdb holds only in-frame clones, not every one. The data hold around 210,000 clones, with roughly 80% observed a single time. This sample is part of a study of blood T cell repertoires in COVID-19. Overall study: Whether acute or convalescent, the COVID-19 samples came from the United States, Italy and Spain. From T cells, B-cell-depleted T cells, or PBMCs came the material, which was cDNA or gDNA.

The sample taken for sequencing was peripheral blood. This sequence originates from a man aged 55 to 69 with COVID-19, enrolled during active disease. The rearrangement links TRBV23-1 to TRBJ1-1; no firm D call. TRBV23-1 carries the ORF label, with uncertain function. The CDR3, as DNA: TGCGCCAGCAGTGAGAAGACTGAAGCTTTCTTT. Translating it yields CASSEKTEAFF.